These 12 T cell receptor beta chains were sequenced from one sample in a study of shared clonotypes between healthy human individuals. Data came from immunoSEQ multiplex PCR; TCRdb stores just in-frame clones and leaves some out. The sample lists millions of clones; roughly 94% were seen once. It was CD45RO-negative cells, positively selected for CCR7, that made up naive CD8 cells, with terminally differentiated effector memory CD45RA+ cells excluded. The sample taken for sequencing was naive CD8+ T cells sorted from blood. The source is a young man in good health.

As to this clone: A much larger clone lies one base from this, so it may be a read error. The same CDR3 is also encoded by other DNA sequences in this sample. The rearrangement joins TRBV27 to TRBJ2-5; no definite D call. The CDR3 length is 10 residues. Trimming left V 6 bases short and J 5 bases short, with 4 bases between. Germline lookup yields CDR1 MNHEY and CDR2 SMNVEV (reference sequence). The CDR3 region has the DNA TGTGCCAGCAGGGGGGAGACCCAGTACTTC. Its translation: CASRGETQYF.

With regard to this clone: Its ends do not fully match the called genes, so a read error is possible. V and J are TRBV2 and TRBJ1-2, with TRBD1 as a possible D gene (6 bases). The CDR3 contains 13 residues. In germline, CDR1 is SNHLY, CDR2 FYNNEI. DNA for the CDR3: TGTGCCAGCAGTAAGACAGGACCGATGGGCTACGCCTTC. Protein product: CASSKTGPMGYAF.

V is TRBV7-6 and J is TRBJ2-1, with 7 bases matching TRBD1. The CDR3 runs 17 residues. Germline V gene sequence: CDR1 SGHVS, CDR2 FNYEAQ. V was clipped by 4 bases and J by 4 bases; unmatched bases: 13. In nucleotides, the CDR3 is TGTGCCAGCAGCTCCGATCTACAGGGGCCGAGGTACAATGAGCAGTTCTTC. This translates into CASSSDLQGPRYNEQFF.

This chain uses TRBV13 with TRBJ1-2; 10 positions agree with TRBD1. There are 15 residues in the CDR3. V lost 5 bases, J lost 3 bases, and 6 bases stayed unmatched. Germline CDR1 reads PRHDT; CDR2 reads FYEKMQ (reference sequence). Here the CDR3 DNA reads TGTGCCAGCAGCCAATGGACAGGGGGAGACTATGGCTACACCTTC. The encoded protein is CASSQWTGGDYGYTF.

In regard to this clone: Additional DNA sequences in this sample encode the identical CDR3. The gene calls are TRBV5-6 and TRBJ2-7; TRBD1 matches 9 bases. Trimming at V came to 3 bases and at J to 3 bases, leaving 4 bases not matched to a gene. The CDR3 is 14 amino acids. Looked up from germline, CDR1 is SGHDT and CDR2 is YYEEEE. The CDR3 protein is CASSSGTGSYEQYF. The CDR3 DNA reads as TGTGCCAGCAGCTCCGGGACAGGGAGCTACGAGCAGTACTTC.

Here the CDR3 reads CASTSPGGWDTGELFF. CDR3 sequence (DNA): TGTGCCAGCACCTCGCCGGGGGGCTGGGACACCGGGGAGCTGTTTTTT. This chain links TRBV9 with TRBJ2-2; weak D call: TRBD2 (7 bases). The V and J ends lost 6 bases and 3 bases respectively, with 18 bases between them. The germline V gene has CDR1 SGDLS and CDR2 YYNGEE. The CDR3 loop spans 16 amino acids. Drawing the rest from reference TRBV9 and TRBJ2-2, the complete variable domain is DSGVTQTPKHLITATGQRVTLRCSPRSGDLSVYWYQQSLDQGLQFLIQYYNGEERAKGNILERFSAQQFPDLHSELNLSSLELGDSALYFCASTSPGGWDTGELFFGEGSRLTVL.

The chain recombines TRBV13 with TRBJ1-1; D might be TRBD1 (5 bases). Trimming cost V 4 bases and J 0 bases, with 12 bases left between them. This CDR3 region has 15 residues. Germline CDR1 is PRHDT and CDR2 is FYEKMQ (reference sequence). The CDR3 spells CASSSGTGMNTEAFF. The CDR3 DNA reads as TGTGCCAGCAGCTCCGGGACGGGCATGAACACTGAAGCTTTCTTT.

For this clone: The sample carries other DNA sequences with the same CDR3. The genes are TRBV5-1 and TRBJ2-7; D gene uncertain. Germline V CDR1 and CDR2: SGHRS, YFSETQ. The CDR3 is 13 residues long. Trimming took off 0 bases at V and 2 bases at J, with 6 bases between the two ends. The CDR3 DNA sequence: TGCGCCAGCAGCTTGGGGTCCCCCTACGAGCAGTACTTC. Protein product: CASSLGSPYEQYF. Full variable domain (rest looked up from reference TRBV5-1 and TRBJ2-7): KAGVTQTPRYLIKTRGQQVTLSCSPISGHRSVSWYQQTPGQGLQFLFEYFSETQRNKGNFPGRFSGRQFSNSRSEMNVSTLELGDSALYLCASSLGSPYEQYFGPGTRLTVT.

The rearrangement uses TRBV7-9 and TRBJ1-2; D ambiguous. This CDR3 is built from 17 residues. Trimming left V 4 bases short and J 3 bases short, with 21 bases between. The germline V gene has CDR1 SEHNR and CDR2 FQNEAQ (reference sequence). The CDR3 protein is CASSSAGSDLPYYGYTF. In DNA form, the CDR3 reads TGTGCCAGCAGCTCCGCGGGGAGCGACCTCCCCTACTATGGCTACACCTTC.

Comments on this clone: Other DNA sequences in the sample encode the same CDR3. The chain has TRBV5-6 and TRBJ2-7; D possibly corresponds to TRBD1 (5 bases). The CDR3 extends over 12 amino acids. V was cut by 4 bases and J by 3 bases, with 8 bases left in between. The germline CDR1 and CDR2 sequences are SGHDT and YYEEEE. DNA for the CDR3: TGTGCCAGCAGCGGCGACAGCTACGAGCAGTACTTC. It yields the protein CASSGDSYEQYF. The full variable domain, rest sourced from reference TRBV5-6 and TRBJ2-7, is DAGVTQSPTHLIKTRGQQVTLRCSPKSGHDTVSWYQQALGQGPQFIFQYYEEEERQRGNFPDRFSGHQFPNYSSELNVNALLLGDSALYLCASSGDSYEQYFGPGTRLTVT.

The rearrangement links TRBV27 to TRBJ2-2; D is undetermined. CDR1 is MNHEY and CDR2 is SMNVEV in the germline V gene (reference sequence). The ends were cut back, 0 bases at V and 6 bases at J, with 8 bases in the middle. This CDR3 is built from 14 residues. CDR3 protein: CASSLSTLAGELFF. For the CDR3, the DNA is TGTGCCAGCAGTTTATCGACACTCGCCGGGGAGCTGTTTTTT.

The chain couples TRBV30 to TRBJ2-7; 7 positions agree with TRBD2. The CDR3 runs 12 residues. The V gene end was trimmed by 7 bases and the J gene end by 1 base; junction bases not matched to a gene: 4. CDR1 is GTSNPN and CDR2 is SVGIG in the germline V gene (reference sequence). The CDR3 nucleotides are TGTGCCTCGGGGGGTCCTTCCTACGAGCAGTACTTC. It codes for CASGGPSYEQYF.